This T cell receptor (beta chain) was recorded in a study of TIL therapy for anti-PD-1-resistant metastatic lung cancer. Across the whole study: Median patient age was approximately 58, ranging roughly 38-75 years. Median tumor mutation burden was about 1.5 mutations per megabase. Findings of the study overall: Many TIL product clones were absent from baseline tumor, suggesting clonal contraction. Compared with baseline intratumoral T cells, expanded TIL cultures were more clonal and less diverse (around 6% vs 30%).

This clone came up a few times. Its antigen is currently unknown. Sequencing used immunoSEQ v3. This table comes from immunoSEQ multiplex PCR, and its TCRdb copy is limited to in-frame clones, with some not included. The sample yields about 6,400 clones, 64% seen once. Time point denoted: pre-treatment sample, taken before nivolumab and TIL therapy. Tumor tissue came from excised metastases, mostly pleural nodules or supraclavicular lymph nodes. Germline V gene data show CDR1 as MNHEY and CDR2 as SVGEGT. Trimming cost V 0 bases and J 2 bases; bases outside gene matches: 9. The CDR3 totals 18 residues. This chain uses TRBV6-2 or TRBV6-3 with TRBJ2-7; 11 positions match TRBD2. The TCR sequence derives from a person between 25 and 79 years old with non-small cell lung cancer. The sequences come from tumor tissue, collected at baseline. CDR3 region: CASSYSSGTSGQTYEQYF. The CDR3 coding sequence is TGTGCCAGCAGTTACTCTAGCGGGACTAGCGGCCAGACCTACGAGCAGTACTTC.